This T cell receptor beta chain stems from a study of T cell responses to AZD1222 COVID-19 vaccine. The table came from immunoSEQ multiplex PCR; TCRdb's copy has only in-frame clones and leaves some out. The sample has approximately 150,000 clones, approximately 92% seen once; the top ten hold 1.5% to 2%. Germline V gene sequence: CDR1 SEHNR, CDR2 FQNEAQ (reference sequence). The CDR3 has 12 amino acids. Of note for this clone: Its cognate antigen is unknown. One end of the junction does not line up with germline, which may come from a read error.

The analysis combined second doses at about 4 or about 12 weeks. Overall study findings and caveats: Repertoire sampling occurred only after the peak T cell response. Donors, mostly white British, included more females; clonal diversity was possibly underestimated. Baseline seropositivity characterized only 5 or 6 AZD1222 recipients.

The V gene is TRBV7-9, the J gene TRBJ1-1, with a weak D call TRBD1 (5 bases). The sample was peripheral blood, taken 28 days after the second AZD1222 dose. The receptor was isolated from an adult who received the AZD1222 COVID-19 vaccine. As DNA, the CDR3 is TGTGCCAGCAGCTCGGGACGCTCTACCGGAGACTTT. Its translation: CASSSGRSTGDF.